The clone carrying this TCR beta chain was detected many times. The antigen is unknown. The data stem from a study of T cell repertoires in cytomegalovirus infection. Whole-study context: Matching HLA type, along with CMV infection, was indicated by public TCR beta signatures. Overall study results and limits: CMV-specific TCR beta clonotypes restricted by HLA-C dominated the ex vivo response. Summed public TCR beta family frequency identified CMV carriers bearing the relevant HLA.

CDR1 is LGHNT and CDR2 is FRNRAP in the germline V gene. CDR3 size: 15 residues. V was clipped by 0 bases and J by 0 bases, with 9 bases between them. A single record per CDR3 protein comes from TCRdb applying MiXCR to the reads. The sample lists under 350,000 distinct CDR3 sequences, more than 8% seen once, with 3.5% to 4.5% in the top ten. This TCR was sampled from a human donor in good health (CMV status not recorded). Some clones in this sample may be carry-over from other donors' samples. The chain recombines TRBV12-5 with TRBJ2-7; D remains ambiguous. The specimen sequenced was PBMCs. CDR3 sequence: CASGLVPLVSYEQYF. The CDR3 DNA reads TGTGCTAGTGGTTTGGTACCCCTAGTCTCCTACGAGCAGTACTTC.